This entry is about one T cell receptor beta chain. Its antigen is not identified. The sample originates from a study of OX40 agonist ivuxolimab in advanced cancers. For the study at large: The diagnoses of dose-escalation patients were hepatocellular carcinoma, melanoma, renal cell or head and neck cancer.

The CDR3 length is 12 residues. CDR1 SGHNT and CDR2 YYREEE come from the germline V gene (reference sequence). With 4 bases removed from V and 0 bases from J, the gap between germline ends came to 5 bases. The repertoire was sequenced with immunoSEQ multiplex PCR; TCRdb's copy has only in-frame clones and lacks some. The data contain about 43,000 clones, about 91% of them singletons. Whole-study results and caveats: With doses of 0.1 to 3.0 mg/kg, CD4+ and CD8+ blood T cells had undergone clonal expansion by week 6.

Sequences were derived from CD4+ or CD8+ T cells sorted from blood, sampled in a trial of the OX40 agonist ivuxolimab. The chain joins TRBV5-4 to TRBJ2-7; D gene ambiguous. This clonotype was sampled from an adult with an advanced solid tumor such as melanoma, head and neck, liver or kidney cancer. CDR3 nucleotide sequence: TGTGCCAGCAGCCAAGACTCCTACGAGCAGTACTTC. Encoded protein: CASSQDSYEQYF.